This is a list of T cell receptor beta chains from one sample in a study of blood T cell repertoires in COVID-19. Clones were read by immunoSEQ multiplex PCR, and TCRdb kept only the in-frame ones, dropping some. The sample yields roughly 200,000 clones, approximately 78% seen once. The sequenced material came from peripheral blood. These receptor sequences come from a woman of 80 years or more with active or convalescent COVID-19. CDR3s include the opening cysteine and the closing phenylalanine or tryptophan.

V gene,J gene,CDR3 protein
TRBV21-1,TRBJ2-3,CASSKVGAGLAGSQVTSTDTQYF
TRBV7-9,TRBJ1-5,CASSGTGYNQPQHF
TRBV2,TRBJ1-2,CASSNERDTSHGYTF
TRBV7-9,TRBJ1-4,CASSRGQVEKLFF
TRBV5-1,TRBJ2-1,CASSLEFRGHSYNEQFF
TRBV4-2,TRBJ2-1,CASSQEQGAGEQFF
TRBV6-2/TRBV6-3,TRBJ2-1,CASSRSGGSYNEQFF
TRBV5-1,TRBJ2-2,CASQSPGQGFTGELFF
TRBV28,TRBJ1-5,CASEGETSSNQPQHF
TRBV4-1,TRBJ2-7,CASKSGLDGPYEQYF
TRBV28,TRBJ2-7,CASSGLAGGPYEQYF